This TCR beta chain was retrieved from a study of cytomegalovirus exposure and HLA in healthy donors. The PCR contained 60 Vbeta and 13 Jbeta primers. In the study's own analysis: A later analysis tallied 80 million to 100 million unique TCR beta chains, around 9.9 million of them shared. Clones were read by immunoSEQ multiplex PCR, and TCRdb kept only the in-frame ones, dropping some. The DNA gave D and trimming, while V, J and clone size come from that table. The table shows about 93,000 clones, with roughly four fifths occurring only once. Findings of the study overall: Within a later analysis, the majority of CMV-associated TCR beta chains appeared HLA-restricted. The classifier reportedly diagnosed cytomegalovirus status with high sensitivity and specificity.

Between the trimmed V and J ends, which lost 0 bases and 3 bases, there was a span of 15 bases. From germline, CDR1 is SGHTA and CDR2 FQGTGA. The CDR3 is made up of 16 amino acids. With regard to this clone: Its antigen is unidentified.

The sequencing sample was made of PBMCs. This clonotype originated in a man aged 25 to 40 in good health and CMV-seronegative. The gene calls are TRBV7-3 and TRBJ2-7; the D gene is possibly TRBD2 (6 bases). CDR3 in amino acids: CASSLTLRTGDYEQYF. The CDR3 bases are TGTGCCAGCAGCTTAACTCTGAGGACGGGGGACTACGAGCAGTACTTC.